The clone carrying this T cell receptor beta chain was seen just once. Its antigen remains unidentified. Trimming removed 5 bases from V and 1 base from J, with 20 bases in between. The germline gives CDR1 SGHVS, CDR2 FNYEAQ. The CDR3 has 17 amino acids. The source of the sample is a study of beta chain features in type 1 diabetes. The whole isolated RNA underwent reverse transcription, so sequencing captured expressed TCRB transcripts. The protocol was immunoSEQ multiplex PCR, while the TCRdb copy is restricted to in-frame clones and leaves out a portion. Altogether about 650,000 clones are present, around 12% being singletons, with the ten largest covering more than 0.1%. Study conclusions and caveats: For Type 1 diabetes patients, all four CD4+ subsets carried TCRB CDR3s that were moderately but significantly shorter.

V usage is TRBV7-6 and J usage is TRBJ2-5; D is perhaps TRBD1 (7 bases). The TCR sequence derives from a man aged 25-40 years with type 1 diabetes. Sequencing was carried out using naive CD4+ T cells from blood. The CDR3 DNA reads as TGTGCCAGCAGCCACAGGGGCTCTAGCGTCAGCCAAGAGACCCAGTACTTC. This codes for CASSHRGSSVSQETQYF.